This T cell receptor beta chain was sequenced during a study of cytomegalovirus exposure and HLA in healthy donors. Overall study findings and caveats: The Asian-associated ancestry cluster reportedly had fewer N-insertions than the approximately 700-donor mean in a later analysis. Available immune exposure information was restricted to CMV serostatus only. Most of the TCR beta V segments (in an earlier analysis) were productive either about 90% or about 30% of the time. Most of the CMV-associated TCR beta chains (in a later analysis) appeared to be HLA-restricted.

A remark on this clone: Its antigen is as yet unknown.

The primer mix had 60 Vbeta and 13 Jbeta primers. The assay was immunoSEQ multiplex PCR, and TCRdb's table has in-frame clones only and misses some. The sample holds some 110,000 clones; roughly 66% are singletons and the top ten take 1.5%. Per the germline V gene, CDR1 is MNHNS and CDR2 is SASEGT. The CDR3 length is 14 residues. V lost 2 bases, J lost 0 bases, and 5 bases lay in between. Material: PBMCs. This receptor was obtained from a man aged 18 to 30 in good health and CMV-seronegative. The chain combines TRBV6-1 with TRBJ1-5; D is undetermined. The CDR3 sequence: CASSEQYSNQPQHF. Here the CDR3 DNA reads TGTGCCAGCAGTGAACAGTATAGCAATCAGCCCCAGCATTTT.